This T cell receptor beta chain was retrieved from a study of CD8+ T cells in alopecia areata. In the study overall: Oral tofacitinib, 5 to 10 mg twice daily, was given in an open-label trial. Overall study findings and caveats: Scalp sequencing captures resident alphabeta T cells of normal skin too. Researchers reported that TCR sharing among patients proved less clear than in mice, possibly HLA-linked.

The table lists this clone with a count of one. Its antigen is undetermined. The CDR3 runs 15 residues. The J segment lost 2 bases and the V segment lost 5 bases, leaving 6 bases of the junction unmatched. Germline-derived CDR1 and CDR2 are LNHDA and SQIVND (reference sequence). In each case, RNA was isolated and then reverse transcribed into cDNA as the sequencing template. TCRdb's copy holds only in-frame clones and misses some; the assay was immunoSEQ multiplex PCR. The repertoire has about 180,000 clones, about 70% of them found once; the top ten carry about an eighth. Specimen: CD8+ T cells sorted from blood, collected at week 0. The origin of this receptor is a human donor with alopecia areata. The V and J genes are TRBV19 and TRBJ2-7; 10 nucleotides agree with TRBD1. CDR3 nucleotides: TGTGCCAGTAGTTCGGGACAGGGGTTTGCCTACGAGCAGTACTTC. It yields the protein CASSSGQGFAYEQYF. Full variable domain (missing parts from reference TRBV19 and TRBJ2-7): DGGITQSPKYLFRKEGQNVTLSCEQNLNHDAMYWYRQDPGQGLRLIYYSQIVNDFQKGDIAEGYSVSREKKESFPLTVTSAQKNPTAFYLCASSSGQGFAYEQYFGPGTRLTVT.